These T cell receptor beta chains were read from a single sample in a study of cytomegalovirus exposure and HLA in healthy donors. Clones were read by immunoSEQ multiplex PCR, and TCRdb kept only the in-frame ones, dropping some. Of approximately 180,000 clones in the sample, around 80% were seen once. The specimen sequenced was PBMCs. These receptors all stem from a woman aged 60 to 75 in good health and CMV-seropositive. Both conserved end residues are part of each CDR3. A D gene is named only where the DNA matches it firmly. Not every row has a clone size; where given, it reads once, few, many or a size class.

TRBJ2-5 TRBV6-5 TRBD1 NA 14 TGTGCCAGCACTCAGCCGGGACAGAAAGAGACCCAGTACTTC CASTQPGQKETQYF
TRBJ2-3 TRBV4-1 TRBD2 NA 20 TGCGCCAGCAGCCAAGGATCCGGACTAGCGGGGGGGCCAGACACAGATACGCAGTATTTT CASSQGSGLAGGPDTDTQYF
TRBJ2-7 TRBV4-2 NA NA 15 TGTGCCAGCAGCCGGAGCCCAGTTTCCTCCTACGAGCAGTACTTC CASSRSPVSSYEQYF
TRBJ2-5 TRBV15 TRBD2 NA 15 TGTGCCACCAGCAGGGGACTAGCGGGACAAGAGACCCAGTACTTC CATSRGLAGQETQYF
TRBJ2-6 TRBV7-2 NA NA 15 TGTGCCAGCAGTCTGGCAGGGTCTGGGGCCAACGTCCTGACTTTC CASSLAGSGANVLTF
TRBJ1-1 TRBV27 TRBD1 NA 14 TGTGCCAGCAGTTTGTCGGGACAGGGGCCTGAAGCTTTCTTT CASSLSGQGPEAFF
TRBJ2-7 TRBV11-2 NA NA 16 TGTGCCAGCAGCTTCCTAGGAACTAGACCCTCCTACGAGCAGTACTTC CASSFLGTRPSYEQYF
TRBJ2-7 TRBV21-1 NA NA 15 TGTGCCAGCAGCAAAGATCTCGCCGGGAGGCGCGAGCAGTACTTC CASSKDLAGRREQYF
TRBJ1-4 TRBV19 TRBD1 NA 15 TGTGCCAGTAGTTGGGGGGACAGCCCTAATGAAAAACTGTTTTTT CASSWGDSPNEKLFF
TRBJ2-7 TRBV7-3 TRBD1 NA 16 TGTGCCAGCAGCCCGGACGGGACAGGGGTCCCCTACGAGCAGTACTTC CASSPDGTGVPYEQYF
TRBJ2-5 TRBV5-1 TRBD2 NA 16 TGCGCCAGCAGAGGGAGCGGGGGCGCAGTAAGGGAGACCCAGTACTTC CASRGSGGAVRETQYF
TRBJ2-2 TRBV6-6 TRBD2 NA 16 TGTGCCAGCAGCGCGGGACTAGCGGGGGTCACCGGGGAGCTGTTTTTT CASSAGLAGVTGELFF
TRBJ1-1 TRBV9 TRBD1 NA 14 TGTGCCAGCAGCGTAGCAGGGGGCGGCGGTGAAGCTTTCTTT CASSVAGGGGEAFF
TRBJ2-7 TRBV9 TRBD1 NA 15 TGTGCCAGCAGCGAGGGACAGGGGCCCTTAATCGAGCAGTACTTC CASSEGQGPLIEQYF
TRBJ2-1 TRBV7-2 TRBD2 NA 17 TGTGCCAGCAGCCGAGGACTAGCGGGCGCCGGAAGAAATGAGCAGTTCTTC CASSRGLAGAGRNEQFF
TRBJ2-2 TRBV27 TRBD1 NA 16 TGTGCCAGCAGTCCGGACAGGGGTTTGGACACCGGGGAGCTGTTTTTT CASSPDRGLDTGELFF
TRBJ1-3 TRBV4-1 TRBD1 NA 15 TGCGCCAGCAGCCCATTGCAGGGGGCTGGAAACACCATATATTTT CASSPLQGAGNTIYF
TRBJ2-1 TRBV7-8 TRBD2 NA 16 TGTGCCAGCAGCTCCCAGACTAGCGGGATTAGGAATGAGCAGTTCTTC CASSSQTSGIRNEQFF
TRBJ2-3 TRBV28 TRBD2 NA 16 TGTGCCAGCAGCGCTGGACTAGCGGGAGAAACAGATACGCAGTATTTT CASSAGLAGETDTQYF
TRBJ1-5 TRBV28 TRBD1 NA 15 TGTGCCAGCAGACCAGGACAGGGGAGCAATCAGCCCCAGCATTTT CASRPGQGSNQPQHF
TRBJ2-2 TRBV19 TRBD2 few 15 TGTGCCAGTAGTATATGGGCTAGCGGGGCCGGGGAGCTGTTTTTT CASSIWASGAGELFF
TRBJ2-7 TRBV18 NA NA 15 TGTGCCAGCTCCCCCGGGCAGGGGACGACCTACGAGCAGTACTTC CASSPGQGTTYEQYF
TRBJ1-3 TRBV28 NA NA 14 TGTGCCAGCAGTTTTAGGGGTATCGGAAACACCATATATTTT CASSFRGIGNTIYF